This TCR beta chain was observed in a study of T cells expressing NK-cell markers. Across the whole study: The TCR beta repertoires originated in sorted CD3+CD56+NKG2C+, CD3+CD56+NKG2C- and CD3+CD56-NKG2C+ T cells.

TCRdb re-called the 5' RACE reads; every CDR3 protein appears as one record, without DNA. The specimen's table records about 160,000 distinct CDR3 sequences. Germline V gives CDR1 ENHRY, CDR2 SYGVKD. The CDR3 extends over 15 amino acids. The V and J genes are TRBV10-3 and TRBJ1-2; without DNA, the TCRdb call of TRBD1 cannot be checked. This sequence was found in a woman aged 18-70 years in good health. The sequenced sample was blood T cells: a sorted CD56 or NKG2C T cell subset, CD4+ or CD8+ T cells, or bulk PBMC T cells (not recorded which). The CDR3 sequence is CAIGLRSGGDYGYTF.